This entry describes one TCR beta chain. Antigen unknown. PCR used 60 Vbeta primers and 13 Jbeta primers. Libraries were prepared by immunoSEQ multiplex PCR; TCRdb keeps only in-frame clonotypes and omits some of them. The table lists around 130,000 clones, roughly 79% of them singletons. This record comes from a study of cytomegalovirus exposure and HLA in healthy donors. Every donor was a healthy person donating bone marrow. Study-level findings and limits: When presence/absence was analysed, sequencing depth was taken to be roughly uniform across donors. Clonal expansion was found to be greater in HLA-associated TCR beta chains than in equally common others in a later analysis.

The CDR3 covers 15 residues. V was pared by 0 bases and J by 6 bases, with 15 bases between. Looked up from germline, CDR1 is SGHRS and CDR2 is YFSETQ. Sequencing was performed on PBMCs. This TCR was sampled from a woman aged 45 to 65 in good health and CMV-seronegative. The chain uses TRBV5-1 and TRBJ1-2, with a tentative D call TRBD1 (6 bases). CDR3 loop: CASSLGTTGTNGYTF. CDR3 DNA: TGCGCCAGCAGCTTGGGAACTACAGGGACGAATGGCTACACCTTC.